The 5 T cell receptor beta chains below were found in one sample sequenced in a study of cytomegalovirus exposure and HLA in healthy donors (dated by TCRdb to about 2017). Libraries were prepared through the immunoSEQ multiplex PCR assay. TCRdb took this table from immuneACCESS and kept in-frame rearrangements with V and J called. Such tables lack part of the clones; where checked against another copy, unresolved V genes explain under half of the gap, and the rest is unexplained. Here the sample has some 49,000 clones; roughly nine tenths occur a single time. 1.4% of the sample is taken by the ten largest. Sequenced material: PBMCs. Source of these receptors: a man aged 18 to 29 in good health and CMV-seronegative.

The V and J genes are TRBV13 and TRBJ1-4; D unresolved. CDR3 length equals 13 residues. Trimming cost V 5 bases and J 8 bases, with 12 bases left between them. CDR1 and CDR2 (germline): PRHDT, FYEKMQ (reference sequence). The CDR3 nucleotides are TGTGCCAGCAGCCCCGAGGGCAGGGAAAAACTGTTTTTT. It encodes CASSPEGREKLFF. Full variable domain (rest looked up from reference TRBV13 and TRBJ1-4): AAGVIQSPRHLIKEKRETATLKCYPIPRHDTVYWYQQGPGQDPQFLISFYEKMQSDKGSIPDRFSAQQFSDYHSELNMSSLELGDSALYFCASSPEGREKLFFGSGTQLSVL.

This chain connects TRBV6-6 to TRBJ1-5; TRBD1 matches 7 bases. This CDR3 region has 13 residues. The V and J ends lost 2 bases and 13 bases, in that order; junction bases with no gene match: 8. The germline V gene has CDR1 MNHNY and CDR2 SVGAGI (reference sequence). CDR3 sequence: CASSYGVTGLQHF. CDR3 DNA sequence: TGTGCCAGCAGTTACGGGGTGACAGGGTTACAGCATTTT.

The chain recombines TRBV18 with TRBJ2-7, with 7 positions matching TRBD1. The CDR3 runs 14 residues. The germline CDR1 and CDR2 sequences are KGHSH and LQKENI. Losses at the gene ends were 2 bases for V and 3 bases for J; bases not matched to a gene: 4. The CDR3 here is CASSPIQGHYEQYF. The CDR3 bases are TGTGCCAGCTCACCAATACAGGGGCACTACGAGCAGTACTTC. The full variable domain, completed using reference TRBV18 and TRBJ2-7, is NAGVMQNPRHLVRRRGQEARLRCSPMKGHSHVYWYRQLPEEGLKFMVYLQKENIIDESGMPKERFSAEFPKEGPSILRIQQVVRGDSAAYFCASSPIQGHYEQYFGPGTRLTVT.

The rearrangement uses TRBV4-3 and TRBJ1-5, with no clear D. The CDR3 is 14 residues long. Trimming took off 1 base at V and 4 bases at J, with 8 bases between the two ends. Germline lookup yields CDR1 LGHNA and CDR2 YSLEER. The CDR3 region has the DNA TGCGCCAGCAGCCAAGGTATAGTAAATCAGCCCCAGCATTTT. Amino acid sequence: CASSQGIVNQPQHF.

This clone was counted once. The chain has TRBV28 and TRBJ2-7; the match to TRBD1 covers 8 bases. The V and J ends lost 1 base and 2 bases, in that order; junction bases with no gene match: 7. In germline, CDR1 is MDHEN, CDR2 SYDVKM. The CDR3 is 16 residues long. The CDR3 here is CASSLLSRGQAYEQYF. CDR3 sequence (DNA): TGTGCCAGCAGTTTATTGTCGCGGGGACAGGCCTACGAGCAGTACTTC.